Below are 17 T cell receptor beta chains sequenced from a single sample in a study of neurological immune-mediated disorders. TCRdb recomputed calls from the 5' RACE reads with MiXCR, one row per CDR3 protein. The top ten hold less than 2% of the sample, which has roughly 56,000 distinct CDR3 sequences, over 9.5% seen once. The source material was PBMCs. Every receptor here comes from a man in his 60s in good health.

In its sample, this clonotype was seen many times. The V call is TRBV7-2, the J call TRBJ1-6; no definite D call. Looked up from germline, CDR1 is SGHTA and CDR2 is FQGNSA. The ends were cut back, 5 bases at V and 7 bases at J, with 18 bases in the middle. CDR3 length: 16 residues. The CDR3, as DNA: TGTGCCAGCAGCCCCCGAGGTTTGGGGAGCAATTCACCCCTCCACTTT. Translating it yields CASSPRGLGSNSPLHF.

The CDR3 reads CASSLYRTANYGYTF. DNA for the CDR3: TGCGCCAGCAGCTTATACCGAACAGCTAACTATGGCTACACCTTC. This chain uses TRBV5-1 with TRBJ1-2; D not resolved. The length of the CDR3 is 15 residues. Looked up from germline, CDR1 is SGHRS and CDR2 is YFSETQ. V lost 2 bases to trimming and J lost 0 bases, with 11 bases between them.

This clonotype was counted at least ten times. This chain uses TRBV7-2 with TRBJ2-1, with D tentatively TRBD1 or TRBD2 (7 bases each). The CDR3 spans 12 residues. Trimming shortened V by 8 bases and J by 15 bases, and 20 bases separated the two germline ends. Germline lookup yields CDR1 SGHTA and CDR2 FQGNSA. Written as DNA, the CDR3 is TGTGCCAGCGGCCTTTGGGGGGGACAGCCGTTCTTC. It specifies CASGLWGGQPFF.

At least ten counts were recorded for this clonotype. The gene calls are TRBV9 and TRBJ2-1; maybe TRBD2 (6 bases). The germline CDR1 and CDR2 sequences are SGDLS and YYNGEE. The CDR3 sequence is 12 residues long. The V gene lost 2 bases and the J gene lost 9 bases, with 9 bases spanning the gap. The CDR3 DNA is TGTGCCAGCAGCGTCCGGGGGACTGAGCAGTTCTTC. Protein product: CASSVRGTEQFF.

In its sample, this clonotype was seen many times. The rearrangement uses TRBV6-5 and TRBJ1-2; 9 nucleotides align to TRBD1. The ends lost 0 bases at V and 6 bases at J; junction bases unmatched: 8. The CDR3 has 16 amino acids. Germline V gene sequence: CDR1 MNHEY, CDR2 SVGAGI. The CDR3 DNA reads as TGTGCCAGCAGTTACTCGTGGGGACAGGGAATCGATGGCTACACCTTC. Protein product: CASSYSWGQGIDGYTF.

This clonotype has a count of ten or more. This chain uses TRBV20-1 with TRBJ2-3, with D perhaps matching TRBD2 (6 bases). The CDR3 length is 13 residues. Germline V CDR1 and CDR2: DFQATT, SNEGSKA (reference sequence). The CDR3 sequence is CSATWGVSDTQYF. Here the CDR3 DNA reads TGCAGCGCGACCTGGGGGGTTTCAGATACGCAGTATTTT.

This clonotype was recorded many times. V and J are TRBV20-1 and TRBJ2-7; 14 bases are a match to TRBD2. In germline, CDR1 is DFQATT, CDR2 SNEGSKA (reference sequence). The CDR3 runs to 15 residues. Trimming took 5 bases from V and 1 from J; bases not matched to a gene: 4. The chain's CDR3 is CSAYGTSGSSYEQYF. CDR3 nucleotides: TGCAGTGCTTATGGGACTAGCGGGAGTTCCTACGAGCAGTACTTC.

Ten or more counts support this clonotype. This rearrangement joins TRBV7-2 to TRBJ2-7, with TRBD2 matching over 7 bases. Germline trimming cut 4 bases from V and 7 bases from J; bases unmatched to any gene: 10. From germline, CDR1 is SGHTA and CDR2 FQGNSA. CDR3 length: 14 residues. The CDR3 reads CASSSTGFGGEQYF. Here the CDR3 DNA reads TGTGCCAGCAGCTCCACCGGGTTCGGGGGGGAGCAGTACTTC.

This clonotype was observed at least ten times. The rearrangement links TRBV20-1 to TRBJ2-3; 9 nucleotides match TRBD1. The germline CDR1 and CDR2 sequences are DFQATT and SNEGSKA (reference sequence). The V gene end was trimmed by 6 bases and the J gene end by 4 bases; junction bases not matched to a gene: 11. There are 15 residues in the CDR3. CDR3 sequence: CSAQIQDRGADTQYF. CDR3 nucleotide sequence: TGCAGTGCCCAGATCCAGGACAGGGGAGCAGATACGCAGTATTTT.

Ten or more counts support this clonotype. This chain uses TRBV6-5 with TRBJ1-1; D may be TRBD1 (5 bases). Germline V gives CDR1 MNHEY, CDR2 SVGAGI. V lost 3 bases and J 3 bases, leaving 17 bases between the germline ends. CDR3 size: 16 residues. CDR3 residues: CASSYNPSGADTEAFF. The CDR3 DNA is TGTGCCAGCAGTTATAATCCGTCCGGGGCGGACACTGAAGCTTTCTTT.

The sample holds many counts of this clonotype. The gene calls are TRBV6-2 or TRBV6-3 and TRBJ1-3; D perhaps matches TRBD1 (6 bases). The CDR3 has 16 residues. Germline CDR1 reads MNHEY; CDR2 reads SVGEGT. Trimming cost V 7 bases and J 0 bases, with 16 bases left between them. The chain's CDR3 is CASNKRGQSSGNTIYF. The CDR3 DNA sequence: TGTGCCAGCAACAAGCGGGGGCAAAGCTCTGGAAACACCATATATTTT.

V usage is TRBV20-1 and J usage is TRBJ2-1; D could derive from TRBD1 or TRBD2 (6 bases each). Germline values: CDR1 DFQATT, CDR2 SNEGSKA (reference sequence). CDR3 size: 13 residues. The CDR3 is CIIPEGGFREQFF. In nucleotides, the CDR3 is TGCATCATACCCGAGGGGGGATTTAGGGAGCAGTTCTTC.

Ten or more counts support this clonotype. V gene TRBV25-1 combines with J gene TRBJ2-7, with 8 bases fitting TRBD1. The CDR3 length is 13 residues. Trimming cost V 8 bases and J 1 base; bases outside gene matches: 4. The germline V gene has CDR1 MGHDK and CDR2 SYGVNS. CDR3 amino acids: CASRTGMSYEQYF. For the CDR3, the DNA is TGTGCCAGCCGGACAGGGATGTCCTACGAGCAGTACTTC.

This rearrangement joins TRBV20-1 to TRBJ2-1; D ambiguous. CDR3 length equals 13 residues. V lost 4 bases and J lost 3, with 10 bases in between. Germline V CDR1 and CDR2: DFQATT, SNEGSKA (reference sequence). The CDR3 protein is CSAKLTYYNEQFF. Written as DNA, the CDR3 is TGCAGTGCTAAACTAACTTACTACAATGAGCAGTTCTTC.

This clonotype was counted ten times or more. The CDR3 spells CASSLGRTQETQYF. Here the CDR3 DNA reads TGTGCCAGCAGCCTTGGTCGTACTCAAGAGACCCAGTACTTC. The V and J genes are TRBV7-2 and TRBJ2-5; D gene ambiguous. The CDR3 extends over 14 amino acids. Germline CDR1 reads SGHTA; CDR2 reads FQGNSA. Trimming removed 5 bases from V and 2 bases from J, with 12 bases in between.

This clonotype was recorded at least ten times. This chain links TRBV20-1 with TRBJ2-1; 8 nucleotides align to TRBD2. The length of the CDR3 is 15 residues. V trimming: 8 bases; J trimming: 7 bases; junction bases outside the gene matches: 16. Germline-derived CDR1 and CDR2 are DFQATT and SNEGSKA (reference sequence). The CDR3 loop reads CSPLSSSGGGNEQFF. In DNA form, the CDR3 reads TGCAGTCCCTTGTCCTCCAGCGGGGGAGGGAATGAGCAGTTCTTC.

This clonotype came up many times. The V call is TRBV15, the J call TRBJ2-5; 10 positions match TRBD1. In germline, CDR1 is LNHNV, CDR2 YYDKDF (reference sequence). V gave up 3 bases and J gave up 4 bases; unmatched junction bases: 2. There are 14 residues in the CDR3. The CDR3 region has the DNA TGTGCCACCAGCAGGGACAGGGGGGCAGAGACCCAGTACTTC. It codes for CATSRDRGAETQYF.